These T cell receptor beta chains were read from a single sample in a study of T-cell memory formation after mild COVID-19. TCRdb analysed the 5' RACE reads with MiXCR anew, one entry per CDR3 protein. The sample contains approximately 560,000 distinct CDR3 sequences, approximately 15% of which appear only once. The sequenced sample consisted of PBMCs or a T cell subset sorted from them (not recorded which). The receptors come from an adult woman who had mild COVID-19 (a few samples of this study predate the infection). Cell type and time point are not known. CDR3s include the opening cysteine and the closing phenylalanine or tryptophan. The order of the fields is V gene, clone size, J gene, D gene, CDR3 DNA, CDR3 protein. D genes are given only for firm matches. Some rows mark clone size as missing; the rest say once, few, many or name a class of expanded clone.

v_call: TRBV5-1
clone_size: few
j_call: TRBJ1-1
d_call: .
cdr3_nt: TGCGCCAGCAGCTTTCCGGGTCCCAGGGAGGGGGTGAACACTGAAGCTTTCTTT
cdr3_aa: CASSFPGPREGVNTEAFF

v_call: TRBV3-1
clone_size: .
j_call: TRBJ2-7
d_call: TRBD2
cdr3_nt: TGTGCCAGCAGCCGGACTAGCGGGGGATTTTACGAGCAGTACTTC
cdr3_aa: CASSRTSGGFYEQYF

v_call: TRBV3-1
clone_size: .
j_call: TRBJ1-4
d_call: .
cdr3_nt: TGTGCCAGCAGAGACAGTGGATACCGTTCTAATGAAAAACTGTTTTTT
cdr3_aa: CASRDSGYRSNEKLFF

v_call: TRBV24-1
clone_size: few
j_call: TRBJ1-2
d_call: .
cdr3_nt: TGTGCCACCATTTGCGGGGGCTATGGCTACACCTTC
cdr3_aa: CATICGGYGYTF

v_call: TRBV21-1
clone_size: few
j_call: TRBJ2-7
d_call: .
cdr3_nt: TGTGCCAGCAGCAGAGGACAGGCGGGAGGAGAGCAGTACTTC
cdr3_aa: CASSRGQAGGEQYF

v_call: TRBV2
clone_size: .
j_call: TRBJ2-3
d_call: TRBD2
cdr3_nt: TGTGCCAGCAGTCGGACTAGGGGTTTCGTAGATACGCAGTATTTT
cdr3_aa: CASSRTRGFVDTQYF

v_call: TRBV7-9
clone_size: few
j_call: TRBJ2-7
d_call: .
cdr3_nt: TGTGCCAGCAGCTTAGGGGTAGGGTTGTTGTCCTACGAGCAGTACTTC
cdr3_aa: CASSLGVGLLSYEQYF

v_call: TRBV24-1
clone_size: many
j_call: TRBJ2-5
d_call: TRBD2
cdr3_nt: TGTGCCGCCTCCGGGGGGGAGACCCAGTACTTC
cdr3_aa: CAASGGETQYF

v_call: TRBV20-1
clone_size: .
j_call: TRBJ1-1
d_call: .
cdr3_nt: TGCAGTGCACGGACACCCGGGTGGACTGAAGCTTTCTTT
cdr3_aa: CSARTPGWTEAFF

v_call: TRBV24-1
clone_size: few
j_call: TRBJ2-7
d_call: .
cdr3_nt: TGTGCCACCAGTGATCAGGGCGAGCAGTACTTC
cdr3_aa: CATSDQGEQYF

v_call: TRBV9
clone_size: .
j_call: TRBJ2-7
d_call: .
cdr3_nt: TGTGCCAGCAGCGTAGGTGAGGGAGGCTTCTCCTACGAGCAGTACTTC
cdr3_aa: CASSVGEGGFSYEQYF

v_call: TRBV2
clone_size: .
j_call: TRBJ1-1
d_call: .
cdr3_nt: TGTGCCAGCAGTGTACGGACGAGGAACACTGAAGCTTTCTTT
cdr3_aa: CASSVRTRNTEAFF

v_call: TRBV7-3
clone_size: few
j_call: TRBJ2-1
d_call: .
cdr3_nt: TGTGCCAGCAGCTTAAAGCTGGCCGGGCCCTACAATGAGCAGTTCTTC
cdr3_aa: CASSLKLAGPYNEQFF

v_call: TRBV7-9
clone_size: few
j_call: TRBJ2-2
d_call: .
cdr3_nt: TGTGCCAGCAGCCGCATTGGGGGGACTGGCACCGGGGAGCTGTTTTTT
cdr3_aa: CASSRIGGTGTGELFF

v_call: TRBV7-8
clone_size: few
j_call: TRBJ2-3
d_call: TRBD1
cdr3_nt: TGTGCCAGCAGCTTAGTAGGGGGACAGGGGGTAGCAGATACGCAGTATTTT
cdr3_aa: CASSLVGGQGVADTQYF

v_call: TRBV24-1
clone_size: .
j_call: TRBJ2-1
d_call: TRBD2
cdr3_nt: TGTGCCACCAGTGGCCCGGGACTAGCGGGGTACAATGAGCAGTTCTTC
cdr3_aa: CATSGPGLAGYNEQFF

v_call: TRBV20-1
clone_size: .
j_call: TRBJ2-3
d_call: .
cdr3_nt: TGCAGTGGGTTCTGGGTAGATACGCAGTATTTT
cdr3_aa: CSGFWVDTQYF

v_call: TRBV4-1
clone_size: many
j_call: TRBJ2-7
d_call: .
cdr3_nt: TGCGCCAGCAGCCAAGATACAAGGACACATTCCTACGAGCAGTACTTC
cdr3_aa: CASSQDTRTHSYEQYF

v_call: TRBV25-1
clone_size: many
j_call: TRBJ2-3
d_call: .
cdr3_nt: TGTGCCAGCAGTGAATACTCCCTTACAGATACGCAGTATTTT
cdr3_aa: CASSEYSLTDTQYF

v_call: TRBV29-1
clone_size: .
j_call: TRBJ1-1
d_call: .
cdr3_nt: TGCAGCGTCCTTTCGATCGGGTTCGTTGAAGCTTTCTTT
cdr3_aa: CSVLSIGFVEAFF

v_call: TRBV5-1
clone_size: few
j_call: TRBJ2-1
d_call: TRBD1
cdr3_nt: TGCGCCAGCAGCCCCCGGGACAGGGTCGGGAATGAGCAGTTCTTC
cdr3_aa: CASSPRDRVGNEQFF

v_call: TRBV27
clone_size: .
j_call: TRBJ1-1
d_call: TRBD1
cdr3_nt: TGTGCCAGCAGTTTCGGGGACAGGGGAATCAGCACTGAAGCTTTCTTT
cdr3_aa: CASSFGDRGISTEAFF

v_call: TRBV12-3/TRBV12-4
clone_size: few
j_call: TRBJ1-2
d_call: TRBD1
cdr3_nt: TGTGCCAGTTCAAACCGGACAGGGAATTATGGCTACACCTTC
cdr3_aa: CASSNRTGNYGYTF

v_call: TRBV5-1
clone_size: .
j_call: TRBJ1-5
d_call: .
cdr3_nt: TGCGCCAGCAGCCTCGGACCGAGTAGCAATCAGCCCCAGCATTTT
cdr3_aa: CASSLGPSSNQPQHF

v_call: TRBV5-6
clone_size: few
j_call: TRBJ2-4
d_call: .
cdr3_nt: TGTGCCAGCAGCTTGTTAGGGTTCAAAAACATTCAGTACTTC
cdr3_aa: CASSLLGFKNIQYF

v_call: TRBV30
clone_size: .
j_call: TRBJ1-2
d_call: .
cdr3_nt: TGTGCCTGGACCCGCAGGGACTCCTATGGCTACACCTTC
cdr3_aa: CAWTRRDSYGYTF

v_call: TRBV25-1
clone_size: .
j_call: TRBJ2-1
d_call: TRBD1
cdr3_nt: TGTGCCAGCAGTGATCGATCAGGGGGTCCCTACAATGAGCAGTTCTTC
cdr3_aa: CASSDRSGGPYNEQFF

v_call: TRBV6-2/TRBV6-3
clone_size: few
j_call: TRBJ2-7
d_call: .
cdr3_nt: TGTGCCAGCACCGAACAGGTCTACTACGAGCAGTACTTC
cdr3_aa: CASTEQVYYEQYF

v_call: TRBV3-1
clone_size: many
j_call: TRBJ2-7
d_call: TRBD1
cdr3_nt: TGTGCCAGCAGCCAAGGACAGGGTACGCAGTACTTC
cdr3_aa: CASSQGQGTQYF

v_call: TRBV30
clone_size: few
j_call: TRBJ2-7
d_call: .
cdr3_nt: TGTGCCTGGAGTGACAGTATCAAGCAGTACTTC
cdr3_aa: CAWSDSIKQYF

v_call: TRBV5-5
clone_size: few
j_call: TRBJ1-1
d_call: .
cdr3_nt: TGTGCCAGCAGCCCCCTCCCCGGACAGAAGTTAAGTGCTGAAGCTTTCTTT
cdr3_aa: CASSPLPGQKLSAEAFF

v_call: TRBV4-1
clone_size: .
j_call: TRBJ2-1
d_call: TRBD1
cdr3_nt: TGCGCCAGCAGCCAAAAGACAGGGTGGAGCTCCTACAATGAGCAGTTCTTC
cdr3_aa: CASSQKTGWSSYNEQFF

v_call: TRBV7-8
clone_size: .
j_call: TRBJ1-1
d_call: TRBD1
cdr3_nt: TGTGCCAGCAGCTTACCCCGGGACAGGGTTGACACTGAAGCTTTCTTT
cdr3_aa: CASSLPRDRVDTEAFF

v_call: TRBV11-2
clone_size: few
j_call: TRBJ2-3
d_call: TRBD2
cdr3_nt: TGTGCCAGCAGCTTTTCTAGCGGGGGGGCCTCAGATACGCAGTATTTT
cdr3_aa: CASSFSSGGASDTQYF

v_call: TRBV6-6
clone_size: few
j_call: TRBJ2-5
d_call: TRBD1
cdr3_nt: TGTGCCAGCAGTTACCCATCCCGACAGGGGGCTCGTGAGACCCAGTACTTC
cdr3_aa: CASSYPSRQGARETQYF

v_call: TRBV5-1
clone_size: few
j_call: TRBJ2-3
d_call: .
cdr3_nt: TGCGCCAGCAGCTTGCTTCTCCTGGAGCGGGCCGGCACAGATACGCAGTATTTT
cdr3_aa: CASSLLLLERAGTDTQYF

v_call: TRBV7-3
clone_size: .
j_call: TRBJ2-7
d_call: TRBD2
cdr3_nt: TGTGCCAGCAGCCGAAGCGGGACTAGCGGGGACGAGCAGTACTTC
cdr3_aa: CASSRSGTSGDEQYF

v_call: TRBV24-1
clone_size: many
j_call: TRBJ2-1
d_call: .
cdr3_nt: TGTGCCACCAGTGACCGGGACTTTAGCTCCTACAATGAGCAGTTCTTC
cdr3_aa: CATSDRDFSSYNEQFF

v_call: TRBV21-1
clone_size: .
j_call: TRBJ2-2
d_call: .
cdr3_nt: TGTGCCAGCCAACTCCGTCCGGGGGGGCCGGACACCGGGGAGCTGTTTTTT
cdr3_aa: CASQLRPGGPDTGELFF

v_call: TRBV12-3/TRBV12-4
clone_size: .
j_call: TRBJ1-3
d_call: TRBD1
cdr3_nt: TGTGCCAGCAGTTGGACAGGGTCCGTAGGAAACACCATATATTTT
cdr3_aa: CASSWTGSVGNTIYF

v_call: TRBV6-6
clone_size: few
j_call: TRBJ2-7
d_call: .
cdr3_nt: TGTGCCAGCAGTTCCAGCCGGGCCTACGAGCAGTACTTC
cdr3_aa: CASSSSRAYEQYF

v_call: TRBV12-3/TRBV12-4
clone_size: few
j_call: TRBJ2-1
d_call: TRBD2
cdr3_nt: TGTGCCAGCAGATTTACCCTAGCGGGAGGTTACAATGAGCAGTTCTTC
cdr3_aa: CASRFTLAGGYNEQFF

v_call: TRBV6-1
clone_size: .
j_call: TRBJ2-1
d_call: .
cdr3_nt: TGTGCCAGCACCCGGACAAACTACAATGAGCAGTTCTTC
cdr3_aa: CASTRTNYNEQFF

v_call: TRBV7-3
clone_size: .
j_call: TRBJ1-6
d_call: TRBD1
cdr3_nt: TGTGCCAGCAGCAAAACGGGACAGGGAGGATATTCACCCCTCCACTTT
cdr3_aa: CASSKTGQGGYSPLHF

v_call: TRBV20-1
clone_size: few
j_call: TRBJ2-5
d_call: TRBD2
cdr3_nt: TGCAGTGCTAGAGATCGGACTAGCGGGGGACTCCAGCAGACCCAGTACTTC
cdr3_aa: CSARDRTSGGLQQTQYF

v_call: TRBV24-1
clone_size: few
j_call: TRBJ2-3
d_call: .
cdr3_nt: TGTGCCACCAGTGCCTCGACAACTAGCACAGATACGCAGTATTTT
cdr3_aa: CATSASTTSTDTQYF

v_call: TRBV2
clone_size: .
j_call: TRBJ1-1
d_call: .
cdr3_nt: TGTGCCAGCAGTGTCGCCAGAATGAACACTGAAGCTTTCTTT
cdr3_aa: CASSVARMNTEAFF

v_call: TRBV28
clone_size: .
j_call: TRBJ2-3
d_call: .
cdr3_nt: TGTGCCAGCAGTTTTTCCCCCAGTAGACAGTATTTT
cdr3_aa: CASSFSPSRQYF

v_call: TRBV5-5
clone_size: .
j_call: TRBJ2-5
d_call: .
cdr3_nt: TGTGCCAGCAGCTTGCGTGAATCGCGGGGACCCCAAGAGACCCAGTACTTC
cdr3_aa: CASSLRESRGPQETQYF

v_call: TRBV20-1
clone_size: .
j_call: TRBJ1-1
d_call: .
cdr3_nt: TGCAGTGCTAGAGTCAAGGGGCCGGGGACTGAAGCTTTCTTT
cdr3_aa: CSARVKGPGTEAFF

v_call: TRBV14
clone_size: few
j_call: TRBJ1-2
d_call: .
cdr3_nt: TGTGCCAGCAGCCTGTACAGGGTAGAATCGATATCCTTC
cdr3_aa: CASSLYRVESISF

v_call: TRBV29-1
clone_size: few
j_call: TRBJ1-1
d_call: .
cdr3_nt: TGCAGCGTTACCCGGACAGCCAACATCCAAGCTTTCTTT
cdr3_aa: CSVTRTANIQAFF